The 8 T cell receptor beta chains below come from one sample, sequenced in a study of shared clonotypes between healthy human individuals. Terminally differentiated effector memory CD45RA+ cells were excluded from the naive CD8 cells, which were CD45RO-negative and positively selected for CCR7. TCRdb's table, derived via immunoSEQ multiplex PCR, lists solely in-frame clones and lacks some. The sample records millions of clones, about 92% being singletons. The sample consisted of naive CD8+ T cells from PBMCs. All receptors derive from a man younger than 35 in good health. Some clones in this sample may be carry-over from other donors' samples.

CDR3 sequence: CASHTGLGSGNTEAFF. The CDR3 DNA sequence: TGTGCCAGCCATACTGGGTTGGGGTCTGGGAACACTGAAGCTTTCTTT. The chain recombines TRBV6-6 with TRBJ1-1, with unresolved D. V lost 8 bases, J lost 1 base, and 20 bases lay in between. The CDR3 sequence is 16 residues long. The germline gives CDR1 MNHNY, CDR2 SVGAGI (reference sequence).

The V and J genes are TRBV9 and TRBJ1-2; D uncertain. Germline V lookup: CDR1 SGDLS, CDR2 YYNGEE. V was trimmed by 0 bases and J by 8 bases, leaving 14 bases between them. The CDR3 consists of 14 residues. CDR3 region: CASSVATRGHGYTF. Here the CDR3 DNA reads TGTGCCAGCAGCGTAGCTACCCGAGGGCACGGCTACACCTTC.

This clone appeared once. The V gene is TRBV29-1, the J gene TRBJ2-7, with D perhaps given as TRBD1 or TRBD2 (5 bases each). V gave up 6 bases and J gave up 3 bases, with 21 bases separating them. CDR3 size: 15 residues. Germline V gene data show CDR1 as SQVTM and CDR2 as ANQGSEA. CDR3 sequence (DNA): TGCAGCGTACAGGTGGCGCGGGTTTGGGGCTACGAGCAGTACTTC. Its translation is CSVQVARVWGYEQYF.

The chain couples TRBV29-1 to TRBJ2-1; D is possibly TRBD2 (6 bases). Germline V CDR1 and CDR2: SQVTM, ANQGSEA. This CDR3 has 12 amino acids. Trimming stripped 4 bases from V and 9 bases from J, with 13 bases between. The CDR3 DNA reads TGCAGCGTTGGGTACGGGAGCGGTGAGCAGTTCTTC. It yields the protein CSVGYGSGEQFF.

The chain joins TRBV28 to TRBJ1-4; TRBD1 aligns across 7 bases. CDR1 is MDHEN and CDR2 is SYDVKM in the germline V gene. J lost 4 bases, V lost 10 bases, and 6 bases had no gene match. The CDR3 covers 13 residues. CDR3 sequence: CATSGQHNEKLFF. CDR3 DNA: TGTGCCACGTCGGGACAGCATAATGAAAAACTGTTTTTT.

The chain is built from TRBV25-1 and TRBJ2-1, with TRBD1 matching 7 bases. CDR3 length: 13 residues. The V gene end was trimmed by 3 bases and the J gene end by 7 bases; junction bases not matched to a gene: 3. CDR1 and CDR2 (germline): MGHDK, SYGVNS. CDR3: CASSESGQNEQFF. The CDR3 nucleotides are TGTGCCAGCAGTGAGTCGGGACAGAATGAGCAGTTCTTC.

To note about this clone: Other nucleotide sequences from this sample produce the same CDR3. J is TRBJ2-7 and V is TRBV4-1; D possibly corresponds to TRBD2 (5 bases). Per germline, CDR1 MGHRA and CDR2 YSYEKL. Trimming pared 0 bases from V and 4 bases from J, leaving 7 bases between. This CDR3 region has 13 residues. CDR3 residues: CASSQDRGYEQYF. DNA of the CDR3: TGCGCCAGCAGCCAAGATCGGGGTTACGAGCAGTACTTC.

The chain carries TRBV13 and TRBJ2-7, with 11 bases aligning to TRBD2. Germline V gene sequence: CDR1 PRHDT, CDR2 FYEKMQ (reference sequence). The CDR3 is made up of 18 amino acids. With 0 bases clipped from V and 5 bases from J, the junction kept 12 bases outside the gene matches. CDR3 sequence reads: CASSLGLGLAGGLDEQYF. In nucleotides, the CDR3 is TGTGCCAGCAGCTTAGGCCTCGGGCTAGCGGGAGGACTGGACGAGCAGTACTTC. The full variable domain, rest sourced from reference TRBV13 and TRBJ2-7, is AAGVIQSPRHLIKEKRETATLKCYPIPRHDTVYWYQQGPGQDPQFLISFYEKMQSDKGSIPDRFSAQQFSDYHSELNMSSLELGDSALYFCASSLGLGLAGGLDEQYFGPGTRLTVT.